This TCR beta chain derives from a study of PD-L1 blockade in urothelial cancer. Study information: Patients initiated atezolizumab at some point between 2013 and 2015 at 1,200 mg intravenously every 3 weeks. Overall study findings and caveats: Durable-benefit patients had greater expansion of tumor-associated blood clones at 3 weeks.

As concerns this clone: No antigen is known for it.

Germline V lookup: CDR1 SGHVS, CDR2 FNYEAQ. The CDR3 covers 13 residues. V lost 2 bases and J 8 bases, leaving 10 bases between the germline ends. Some clones are missing from TCRdb's copy, which holds only in-frame ones; the method was immunoSEQ multiplex PCR. The table has under 100,000 clones, about 81% seen once; the top ten hold 9.5%. The rearrangement links TRBV7-6 to TRBJ2-1, with D perhaps TRBD1 (5 bases). The origin of this receptor is a man between 65 and 85 years old with urothelial cancer. The specimen comprised PBMCs, sampled around atezolizumab (anti-PD-L1) treatment. CDR3 residues: CASSLSRVDEQFF. The CDR3 DNA reads TGTGCCAGCAGCTTAAGCAGGGTCGATGAGCAGTTCTTC. Drawing the rest from reference TRBV7-6 and TRBJ2-1, the complete variable domain is GAGVSQSPRYKVTKRGQDVALRCDPISGHVSLYWYRQALGQGPEFLTYFNYEAQQDKSGLPNDRFSAERPEGSISTLTIQRTEQRDSAMYRCASSLSRVDEQFFGPGTRLTVL.